Following are 4 T cell receptor beta chains from one sample sequenced in a study of cytomegalovirus exposure and HLA in healthy donors. Amplification used 60 Vbeta primers and 13 Jbeta primers. The repertoire was sequenced with immunoSEQ multiplex PCR; TCRdb's copy has only in-frame clones and lacks some. The sample holds 45,000 to 50,000 clones. Sequenced: PBMCs. The receptor set was obtained from a male donor in good health and CMV-seronegative.

V is TRBV9 and J is TRBJ2-2; 8 bases match TRBD1. The CDR3 has 16 residues. From germline, CDR1 is SGDLS and CDR2 YYNGEE. V shed 4 bases, J shed 0 bases, and the junction held 5 bases outside the gene matches. The CDR3 sequence is CASSPDRGSNTGELFF. The CDR3 nucleotides are TGTGCCAGCAGCCCCGACAGGGGTTCGAACACCGGGGAGCTGTTTTTT.

The chain links TRBV2 to TRBJ2-5; maybe TRBD2 (6 bases). The germline V and J ends were trimmed by 7 bases and 4 bases, with 19 bases remaining between them. The CDR3 has 15 residues. Germline V gene sequence: CDR1 SNHLY, CDR2 FYNNEI. The CDR3 bases are TGTGCCAGCACCGAGGAGGGTCCAATATCAGAGACCCAGTACTTC. Translation: CASTEEGPISETQYF.

The chain recombines TRBV29-1 with TRBJ2-1; 12 bases fit TRBD2. This CDR3 is built from 14 residues. Germline lookup yields CDR1 SQVTM and CDR2 ANQGSEA. V lost 5 bases, J lost 9 bases, and 8 bases stayed unmatched. The CDR3 protein is CSVQTSGGIGEQFF. The DNA of the CDR3 is TGCAGCGTTCAGACTAGCGGGGGAATCGGTGAGCAGTTCTTC.

V and J are TRBV23-1 and TRBJ1-1; possibly TRBD1 for D (6 bases). TRBV23-1 is assigned to the ORF class and has an uncertain function. The CDR3 has 17 residues. Trimming removed 3 bases from V and 0 bases from J, with 17 bases in between. The CDR3 bases are TGCGCCAGCAGTCAGTGGCGGGGGGCTCTGGTGAACACTGAAGCTTTCTTT. Residues: CASSQWRGALVNTEAFF.